A single TCR beta chain is shown here with its context. As yet, its antigen is unknown. Libraries were UMI-labeled 5' RACE TRB cDNA. TCRdb re-analyzed the 5' RACE reads; it lists each CDR3 protein once, without DNA. The sample data list some 130,000 distinct CDR3 sequences. The record originates from a study of CXCR3-negative and CXCR3-positive naive CD8 T cells. Looking at the study overall: About 140 million TRB reads were obtained overall (about 1.5 +/- 0.3 million per library). Whole-study findings and limits: Surface CD5 was comparable between naive subsets; TCR strength was inferred from TRB CDR3 properties.

CDR1 and CDR2 from the germline V gene are SQVTM and ANQGSEA. The CDR3 totals 15 residues. The sequenced sample was naive CXCR3- CD8+ T cells from blood. The subset: CD45RO-CCR7+CD27+CD95- naive CD8+ T cells lacking CXCR3 (TNR3-). The clonotype originates from a human donor in good health. Some clones in this sample may be carry-over from other donors' samples. The rearrangement joins TRBV29-1 to TRBJ2-3; lacking DNA, the TRBD2 call made by TCRdb goes unchecked. The CDR3 sequence is CSVEDLAGPEDTQYF.